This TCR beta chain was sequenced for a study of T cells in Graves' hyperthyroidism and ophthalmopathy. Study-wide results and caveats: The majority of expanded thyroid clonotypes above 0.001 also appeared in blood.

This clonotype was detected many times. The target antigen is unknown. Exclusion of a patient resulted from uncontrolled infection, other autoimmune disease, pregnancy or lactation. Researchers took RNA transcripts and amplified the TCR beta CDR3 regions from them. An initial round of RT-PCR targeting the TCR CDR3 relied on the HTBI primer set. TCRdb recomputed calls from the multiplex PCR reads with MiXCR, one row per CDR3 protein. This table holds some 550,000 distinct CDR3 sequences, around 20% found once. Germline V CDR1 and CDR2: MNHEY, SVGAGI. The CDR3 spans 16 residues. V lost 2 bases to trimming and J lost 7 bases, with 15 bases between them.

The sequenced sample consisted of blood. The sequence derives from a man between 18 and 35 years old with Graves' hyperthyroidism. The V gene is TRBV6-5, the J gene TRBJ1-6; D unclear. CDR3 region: CASSYLADPRNSPLHF. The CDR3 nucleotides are TGTGCCAGCAGTTACCTGGCGGACCCGAGGAATTCACCCCTCCACTTT.